The 4 T cell receptor beta chains below all came from one sample that was sequenced in a study of blood T cell repertoires in COVID-19. Method: immunoSEQ multiplex PCR; TCRdb's copy keeps in-frame clones and lacks some. The profile shows roughly 260,000 clones, around nine tenths of them singletons. The sample taken for sequencing was peripheral blood. All receptors come from a man aged 35 to 55 who had recovered from COVID-19.

The genes are TRBV4-1 and TRBJ1-4; 9 nucleotides agree with TRBD1. The CDR3 contains 16 residues. Germline-derived CDR1 and CDR2 are MGHRA and YSYEKL. Losses at the gene ends were 5 bases for V and 5 bases for J; bases not matched to a gene: 9. The CDR3 reads CASSYTGQGPNEKLFF. Written as DNA, the CDR3 is TGCGCCAGCAGCTACACGGGACAGGGACCCAATGAAAAACTGTTTTTT.

J is TRBJ1-2 and V is TRBV4-3; no firm D call. The CDR3 loop spans 17 amino acids. V was cut by 0 bases and J by 2 bases, with 16 bases left in between. Looked up from germline, CDR1 is LGHNA and CDR2 is YSLEER. The CDR3 spells CASSQDKAIGGNYGYTF. CDR3 in DNA: TGCGCCAGCAGCCAAGATAAAGCAATCGGAGGAAACTATGGCTACACCTTC.

The J gene is TRBJ2-3, the V gene TRBV18; 12 nucleotides match TRBD2. V was clipped by 1 base and J by 0 bases; unmatched bases: 5. Germline V gene lookup returns CDR1 KGHSH and CDR2 LQKENI. CDR3 length: 18 residues. The CDR3 sequence is CASSPRLAGVPSTDTQYF. DNA for the CDR3: TGTGCCAGCTCACCACGACTAGCGGGAGTCCCTAGCACAGATACGCAGTATTTT.

The rearrangement links TRBV5-6 to TRBJ2-7; 7 bases line up with TRBD1. CDR1 and CDR2 (germline): SGHDT, YYEEEE. V lost 0 bases to trimming and J lost 3 bases; unmatched junction nucleotides: 9. This CDR3 has 16 amino acids. The CDR3 coding sequence is TGTGCCAGCAGCTTGGTGAGGCAGGGGGTGAGCTACGAGCAGTACTTC. Translation: CASSLVRQGVSYEQYF.